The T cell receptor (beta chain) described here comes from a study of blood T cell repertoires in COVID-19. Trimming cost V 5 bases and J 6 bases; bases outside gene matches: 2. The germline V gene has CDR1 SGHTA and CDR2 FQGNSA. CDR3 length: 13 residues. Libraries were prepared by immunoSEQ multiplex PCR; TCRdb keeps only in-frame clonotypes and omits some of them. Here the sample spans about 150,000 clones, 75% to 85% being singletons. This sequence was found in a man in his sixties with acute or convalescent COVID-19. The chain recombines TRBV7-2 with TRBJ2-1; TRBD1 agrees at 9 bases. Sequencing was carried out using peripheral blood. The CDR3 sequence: CASSRGQGNEQFF. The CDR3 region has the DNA TGTGCCAGCAGCCGGGGACAGGGCAATGAGCAGTTCTTC.